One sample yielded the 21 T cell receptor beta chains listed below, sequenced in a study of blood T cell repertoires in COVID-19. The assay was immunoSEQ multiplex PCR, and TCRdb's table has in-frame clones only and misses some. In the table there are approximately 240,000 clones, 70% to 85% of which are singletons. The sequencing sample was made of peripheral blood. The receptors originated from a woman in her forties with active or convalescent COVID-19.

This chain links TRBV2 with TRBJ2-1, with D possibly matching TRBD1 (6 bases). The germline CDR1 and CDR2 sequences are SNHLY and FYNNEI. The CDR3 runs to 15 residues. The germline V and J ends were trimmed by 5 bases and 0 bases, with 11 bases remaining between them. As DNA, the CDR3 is TGTGCCAGCAGTTGGACAGCGAGCTCCTACAATGAGCAGTTCTTC. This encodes CASSWTASSYNEQFF.

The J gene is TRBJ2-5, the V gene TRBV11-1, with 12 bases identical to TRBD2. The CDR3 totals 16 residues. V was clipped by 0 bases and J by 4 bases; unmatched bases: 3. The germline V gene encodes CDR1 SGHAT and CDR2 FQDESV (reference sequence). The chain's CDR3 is CASSLARLAGVETQYF. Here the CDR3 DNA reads TGTGCCAGCAGCTTAGCGAGACTAGCGGGGGTAGAGACCCAGTACTTC.

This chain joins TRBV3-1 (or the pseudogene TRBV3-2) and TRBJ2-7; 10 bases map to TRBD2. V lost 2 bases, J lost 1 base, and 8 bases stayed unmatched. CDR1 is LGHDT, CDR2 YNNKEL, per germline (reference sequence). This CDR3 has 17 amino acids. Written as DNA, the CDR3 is TGTGCCAGCAGCCAAATAGCGGGGGGCACTCTTTCCTACGAGCAGTACTTC. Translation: CASSQIAGGTLSYEQYF.

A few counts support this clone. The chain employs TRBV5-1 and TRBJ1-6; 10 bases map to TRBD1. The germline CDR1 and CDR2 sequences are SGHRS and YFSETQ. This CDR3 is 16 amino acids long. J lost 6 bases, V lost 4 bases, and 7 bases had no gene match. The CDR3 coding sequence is TGCGCCAGCAGCCTGGACAGGGGGGACTTTAATTCACCCCTCCACTTT. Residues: CASSLDRGDFNSPLHF.

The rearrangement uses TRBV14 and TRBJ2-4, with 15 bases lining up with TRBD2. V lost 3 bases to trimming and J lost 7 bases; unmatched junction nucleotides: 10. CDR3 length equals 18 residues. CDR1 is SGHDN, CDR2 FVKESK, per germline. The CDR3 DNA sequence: TGTGCCAGCAGCCAGGCCCCGGGACTAGCGGGGGGAAGGAACATTCAGTACTTC. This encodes CASSQAPGLAGGRNIQYF.

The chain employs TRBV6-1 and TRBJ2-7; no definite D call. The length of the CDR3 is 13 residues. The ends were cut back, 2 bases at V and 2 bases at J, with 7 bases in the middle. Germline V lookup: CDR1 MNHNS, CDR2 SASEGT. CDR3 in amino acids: CASSELAAYEQYV. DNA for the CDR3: TGTGCCAGCAGTGAACTCGCGGCCTACGAGCAGTACGTC.

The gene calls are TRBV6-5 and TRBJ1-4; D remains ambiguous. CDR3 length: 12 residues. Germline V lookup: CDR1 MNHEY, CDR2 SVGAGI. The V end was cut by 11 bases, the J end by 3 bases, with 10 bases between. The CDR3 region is CASTRANEKLFF. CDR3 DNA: TGTGCCTCTACGCGGGCTAATGAAAAACTGTTTTTT.

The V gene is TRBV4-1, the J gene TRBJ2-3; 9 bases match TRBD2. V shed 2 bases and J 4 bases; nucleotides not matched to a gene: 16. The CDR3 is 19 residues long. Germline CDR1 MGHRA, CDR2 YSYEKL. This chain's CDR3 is CASSQMAVEPSGVPDTQYF. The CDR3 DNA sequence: TGCGCCAGCAGCCAAATGGCCGTAGAGCCTAGCGGGGTCCCAGATACGCAGTATTTT.

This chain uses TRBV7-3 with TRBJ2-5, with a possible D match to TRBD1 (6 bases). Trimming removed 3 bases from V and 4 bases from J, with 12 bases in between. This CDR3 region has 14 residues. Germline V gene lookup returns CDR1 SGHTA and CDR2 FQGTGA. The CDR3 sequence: CASSLRGIGETQYF. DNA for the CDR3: TGTGCCAGCAGCTTGAGGGGGATCGGAGAGACCCAGTACTTC. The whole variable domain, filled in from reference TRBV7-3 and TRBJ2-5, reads GAGVSQTPSNKVTEKGKYVELRCDPISGHTALYWYRQSLGQGPEFLIYFQGTGAADDSGLPNDRFFAVRPEGSVSTLKIQRTERGDSAVYLCASSLRGIGETQYFGPGTRLLVL.

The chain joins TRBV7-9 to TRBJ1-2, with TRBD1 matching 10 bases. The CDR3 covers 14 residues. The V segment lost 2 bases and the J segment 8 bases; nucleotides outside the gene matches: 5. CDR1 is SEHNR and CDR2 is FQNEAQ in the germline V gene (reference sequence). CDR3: CASSLPGTGDGYTF. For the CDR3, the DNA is TGTGCCAGCAGCTTACCTGGGACAGGGGACGGCTACACCTTC. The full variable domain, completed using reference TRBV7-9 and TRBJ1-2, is DTGVSQNPRHKITKRGQNVTFRCDPISEHNRLYWYRQTLGQGPEFLTYFQNEAQLEKSRLLSDRFSAERPKGSFSTLEIQRTEQGDSAMYLCASSLPGTGDGYTFGSGTRLTVV.

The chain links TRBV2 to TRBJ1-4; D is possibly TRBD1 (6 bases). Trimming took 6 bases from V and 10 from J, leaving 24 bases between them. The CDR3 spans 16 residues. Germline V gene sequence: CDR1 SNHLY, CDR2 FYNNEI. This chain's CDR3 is CASSIRQLGPTGKLFF. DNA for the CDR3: TGTGCCAGCAGCATCCGACAGTTGGGGCCGACAGGAAAACTGTTTTTT.

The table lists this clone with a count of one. The CDR3 reads CARSFGISYGYTF. CDR3 nucleotide sequence: TGTGCCAGAAGCTTCGGGATCTCCTATGGCTACACCTTC. This chain uses TRBV5-3 with TRBJ1-2; D unresolved. TRBV5-3 counts as an open reading frame of uncertain function. The V gene lost 2 bases and the J gene lost 4 bases, with 9 bases spanning the gap. This CDR3 is built from 13 residues.

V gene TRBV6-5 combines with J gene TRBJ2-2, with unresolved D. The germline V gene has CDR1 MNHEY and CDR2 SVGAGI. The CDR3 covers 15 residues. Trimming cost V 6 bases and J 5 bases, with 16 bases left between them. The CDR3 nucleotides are TGTGCCAGCAGCTCCCGAGGCCTGACGACCGGGGAGCTGTTTTTT. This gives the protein CASSSRGLTTGELFF.

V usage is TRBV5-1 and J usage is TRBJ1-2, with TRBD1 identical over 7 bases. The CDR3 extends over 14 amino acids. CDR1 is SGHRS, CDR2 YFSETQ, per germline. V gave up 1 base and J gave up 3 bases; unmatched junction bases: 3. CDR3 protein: CASSLTGEDYGYTF. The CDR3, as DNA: TGCGCCAGCAGCTTGACAGGGGAGGACTATGGCTACACCTTC.

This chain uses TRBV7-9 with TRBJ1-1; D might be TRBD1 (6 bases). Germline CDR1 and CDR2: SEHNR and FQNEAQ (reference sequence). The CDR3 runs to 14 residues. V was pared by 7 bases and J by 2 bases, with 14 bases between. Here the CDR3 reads CASNHRGGNTEAFF. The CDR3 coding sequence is TGTGCCAGCAACCACCGGGGGGGCAACACTGAAGCTTTCTTT.

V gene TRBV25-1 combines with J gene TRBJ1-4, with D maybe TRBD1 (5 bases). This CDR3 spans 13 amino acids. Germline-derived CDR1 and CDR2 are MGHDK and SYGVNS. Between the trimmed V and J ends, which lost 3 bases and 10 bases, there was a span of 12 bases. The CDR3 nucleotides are TGTGCCAGCAGTGACAGGGCTAGGGTAAAACTGTTTTTT. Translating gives CASSDRARVKLFF. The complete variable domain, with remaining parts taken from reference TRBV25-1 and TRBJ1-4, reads EADIYQTPRYLVIGTGKKITLECSQTMGHDKMYWYQQDPGMELHLIHYSYGVNSTEKGDLSSESTVSRIRTEHFPLTLESARPSHTSQYLCASSDRARVKLFFGSGTQLSVL.

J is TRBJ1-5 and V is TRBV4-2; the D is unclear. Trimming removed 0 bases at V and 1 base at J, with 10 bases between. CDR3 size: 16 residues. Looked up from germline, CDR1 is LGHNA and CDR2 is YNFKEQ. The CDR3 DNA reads TGTGCCAGCAGCCAAGATCGGGAAAAGAGCAATCAGCCCCAGCATTTT. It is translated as CASSQDREKSNQPQHF.

The CDR3 nucleotides are TGTGCCAGCAGCCCTCAGGGGTCTCGTGTCAATGAGCAGTTCTTC. Encoded protein: CASSPQGSRVNEQFF. The chain has TRBV3-1 (or the pseudogene TRBV3-2) and TRBJ2-1, with D possibly matching TRBD1 (6 bases). Trimming cost V 4 bases and J 6 bases, with 16 bases left between them. Germline lookup yields CDR1 LGHDT and CDR2 YNNKEL (reference sequence). This CDR3 is 15 amino acids long.

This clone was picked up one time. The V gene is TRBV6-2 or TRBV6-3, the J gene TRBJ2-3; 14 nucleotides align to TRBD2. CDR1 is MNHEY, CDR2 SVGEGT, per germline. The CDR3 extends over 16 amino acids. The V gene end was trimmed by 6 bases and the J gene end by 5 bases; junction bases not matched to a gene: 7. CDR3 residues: CASSHRLAGGQDTQYF. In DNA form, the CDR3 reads TGTGCCAGCAGCCATAGACTAGCGGGGGGGCAAGATACGCAGTATTTT.

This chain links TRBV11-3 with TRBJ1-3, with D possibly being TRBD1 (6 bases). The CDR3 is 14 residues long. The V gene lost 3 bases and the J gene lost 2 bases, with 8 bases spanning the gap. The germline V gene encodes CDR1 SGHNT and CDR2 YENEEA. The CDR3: CASSLGATGNTIYF. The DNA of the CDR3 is TGTGCCAGCAGCTTGGGGGCGACTGGAAACACCATATATTTT. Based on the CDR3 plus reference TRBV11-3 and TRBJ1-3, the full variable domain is EAGVVQSPRYKIIEKKQPVAFWCNPISGHNTLYWYLQNLGQGPELLIRYENEEAVDDSQLPKDRFSAERLKGVDSTLKIQPAELGDSAVYLCASSLGATGNTIYFGEGSWLTVV.

The CDR3 here is CASSNRDYFSYNSPLHF. The CDR3 DNA reads TGTGCCAGCAGCAATCGGGACTATTTCTCCTATAATTCACCCCTCCACTTT. The genes are TRBV5-6 and TRBJ1-6; weak D call: TRBD1 (5 bases). Trimming took 4 bases from V and 0 from J, leaving 14 bases between them. The CDR3 is made up of 17 amino acids. The germline CDR1 and CDR2 sequences are SGHDT and YYEEEE.